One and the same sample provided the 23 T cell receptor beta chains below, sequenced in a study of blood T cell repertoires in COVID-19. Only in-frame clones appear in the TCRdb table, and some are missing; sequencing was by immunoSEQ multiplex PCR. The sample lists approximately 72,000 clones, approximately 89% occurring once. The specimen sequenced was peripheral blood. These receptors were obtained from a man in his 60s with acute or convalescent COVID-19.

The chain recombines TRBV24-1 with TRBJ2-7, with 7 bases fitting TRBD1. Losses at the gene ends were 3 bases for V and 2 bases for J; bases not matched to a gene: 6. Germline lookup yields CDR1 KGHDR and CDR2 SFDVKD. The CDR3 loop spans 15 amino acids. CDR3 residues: CATSDPDRPPYEQYF. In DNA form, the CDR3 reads TGTGCCACCAGTGATCCGGACAGGCCTCCCTACGAGCAGTACTTC.

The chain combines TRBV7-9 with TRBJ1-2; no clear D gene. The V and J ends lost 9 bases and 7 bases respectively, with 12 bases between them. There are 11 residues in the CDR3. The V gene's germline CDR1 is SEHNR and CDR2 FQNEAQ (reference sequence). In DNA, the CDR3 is TGTGCCAGAGAGGAGGTGGGTGGCTACACCTTC. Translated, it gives CAREEVGGYTF.

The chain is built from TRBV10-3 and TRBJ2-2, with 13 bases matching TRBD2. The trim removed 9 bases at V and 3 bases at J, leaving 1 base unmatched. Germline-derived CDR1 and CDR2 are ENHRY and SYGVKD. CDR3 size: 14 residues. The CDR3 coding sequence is TGTGCCATAGGACTAGCGGGAGACACCGGGGAGCTGTTTTTT. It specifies CAIGLAGDTGELFF.

The DNA of the CDR3 is TGTGCCAGCAGTTTACAGGGAGGTCCGAACACTGAAGCTTTCTTT. It codes for CASSLQGGPNTEAFF. This chain joins TRBV7-9 and TRBJ1-1, with TRBD1 as a possible D gene (6 bases). The CDR3 spans 15 residues. The germline gives CDR1 SEHNR, CDR2 FQNEAQ (reference sequence). V dropped 6 bases and J dropped 1 base, with 15 bases sitting between them.

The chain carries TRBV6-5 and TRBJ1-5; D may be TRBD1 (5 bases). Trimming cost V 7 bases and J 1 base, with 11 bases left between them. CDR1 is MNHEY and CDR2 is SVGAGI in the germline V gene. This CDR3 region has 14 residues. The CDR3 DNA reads TGTGCCAGCACAACGGACAAGAGCAATCAGCCCCAGCATTTT. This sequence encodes CASTTDKSNQPQHF.

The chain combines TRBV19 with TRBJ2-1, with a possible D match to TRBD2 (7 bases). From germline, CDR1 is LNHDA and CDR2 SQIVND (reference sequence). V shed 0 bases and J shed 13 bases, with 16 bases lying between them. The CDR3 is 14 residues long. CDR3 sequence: CASSIEDGGGRQFF. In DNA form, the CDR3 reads TGTGCCAGTAGTATAGAGGACGGCGGGGGCCGACAGTTCTTC.

CDR3 nucleotides: TGCGCTACAGGCGGGGGGGGACAACAAGAGACCCAGTACTTC. Translated, it gives CATGGGGQQETQYF. This chain connects TRBV4-1 to TRBJ2-5; 9 positions match TRBD2. Germline V gives CDR1 MGHRA, CDR2 YSYEKL. The CDR3 is 14 amino acids.

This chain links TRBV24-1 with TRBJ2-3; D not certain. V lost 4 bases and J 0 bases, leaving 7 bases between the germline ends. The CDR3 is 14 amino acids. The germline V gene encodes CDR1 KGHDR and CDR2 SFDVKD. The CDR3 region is CATSDRRSTDTQYF. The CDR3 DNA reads TGTGCCACCAGTGACAGGCGAAGCACAGATACGCAGTATTTT.

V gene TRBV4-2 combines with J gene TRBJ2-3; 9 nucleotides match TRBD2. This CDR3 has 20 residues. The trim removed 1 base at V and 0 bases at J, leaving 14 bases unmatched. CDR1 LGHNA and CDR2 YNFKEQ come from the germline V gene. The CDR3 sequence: CASSQVASAGGTPSTDTQYF. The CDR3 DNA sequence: TGTGCCAGCAGCCAAGTGGCGTCGGCGGGGGGGACCCCTAGCACAGATACGCAGTATTTT.

The CDR3 DNA reads TGCGCCAGCAGCCCTTGGGGACTAAACACAGATACGCAGTATTTT. This translates into CASSPWGLNTDTQYF. The chain has TRBV5-1 and TRBJ2-3, with 7 bases lining up with TRBD2. The CDR3 runs 15 residues. Looked up from germline, CDR1 is SGHRS and CDR2 is YFSETQ. Trimming at V came to 4 bases and at J to 2 bases, leaving 7 bases not matched to a gene. Together with reference TRBV5-1 and TRBJ2-3, the CDR3 gives the full variable domain: KAGVTQTPRYLIKTRGQQVTLSCSPISGHRSVSWYQQTPGQGLQFLFEYFSETQRNKGNFPGRFSGRQFSNSRSEMNVSTLELGDSALYLCASSPWGLNTDTQYFGPGTRLTVL.

CDR3 sequence: CASSETASSYEQYF. The CDR3, as DNA: TGTGCCAGCAGTGAAACTGCGAGCTCCTACGAGCAGTACTTC. V and J are TRBV25-1 and TRBJ2-7, with D unclear. This CDR3 is 14 amino acids long. In germline, CDR1 is MGHDK, CDR2 SYGVNS. Trimming removed 2 bases at V and 0 bases at J, with 8 bases between.

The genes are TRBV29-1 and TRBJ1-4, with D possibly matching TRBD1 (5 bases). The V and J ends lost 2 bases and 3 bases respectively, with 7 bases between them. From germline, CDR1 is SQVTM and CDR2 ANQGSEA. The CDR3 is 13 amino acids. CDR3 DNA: TGCAGCGTTGAACAGGGTTCTAATGAAAAACTGTTTTTT. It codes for CSVEQGSNEKLFF. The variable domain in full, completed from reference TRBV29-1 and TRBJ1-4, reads SAVISQKPSRDICQRGTSLTIQCQVDSQVTMMFWYRQQPGQSLTLIATANQGSEATYESGFVIDKFPISRPNLTFSTLTVSNMSPEDSSIYLCSVEQGSNEKLFFGSGTQLSVL.

The CDR3 coding sequence is TGTGCCAGCAGCAAAGTCGACTGGGGTAGCCTGGGACAGGAGATTTGTGGCAATCAGCCCCAGCATTTT. Its translation is CASSKVDWGSLGQEICGNQPQHF. V usage is TRBV21-1 and J usage is TRBJ1-5; the D call of TRBD1 is as the table states it, not checked on the DNA. TRBV21-1 is given as a pseudogene. There are 23 residues in the CDR3.

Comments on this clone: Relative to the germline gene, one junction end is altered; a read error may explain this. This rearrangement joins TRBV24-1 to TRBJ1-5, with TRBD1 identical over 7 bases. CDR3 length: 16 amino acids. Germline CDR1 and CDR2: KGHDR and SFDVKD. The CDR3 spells CATRELGGSGNQPQHF. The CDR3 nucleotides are TGTGCCACCCGTGAGCTAGGGGGCAGCGGCAATCAGCCCCAGCATTTT.

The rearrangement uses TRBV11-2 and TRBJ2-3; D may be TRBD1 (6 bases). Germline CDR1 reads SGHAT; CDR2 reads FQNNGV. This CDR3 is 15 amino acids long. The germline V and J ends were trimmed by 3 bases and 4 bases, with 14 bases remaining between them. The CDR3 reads CASSFYRVEADTQYF. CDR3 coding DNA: TGTGCCAGCAGCTTTTACAGGGTTGAGGCAGATACGCAGTATTTT.

CDR3 region: CASGLPGGAGGNTIYF. CDR3 sequence (DNA): TGTGCTAGTGGTTTGCCGGGCGGGGCTGGAGGAAACACCATATATTTT. The chain employs TRBV12-5 and TRBJ1-3, with D perhaps matching TRBD1 (5 bases). Germline assignment: CDR1 LGHNT and CDR2 FRNRAP. The V gene lost 2 bases and the J gene lost 4 bases, with 15 bases spanning the gap. The CDR3 covers 16 residues.

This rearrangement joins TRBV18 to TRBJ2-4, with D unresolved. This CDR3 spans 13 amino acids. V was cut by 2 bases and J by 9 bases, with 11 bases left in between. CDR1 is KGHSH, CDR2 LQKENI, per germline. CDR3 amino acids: CASSPVLLSIQYF. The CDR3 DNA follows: TGTGCCAGCTCACCAGTACTCCTTAGCATTCAGTACTTC.

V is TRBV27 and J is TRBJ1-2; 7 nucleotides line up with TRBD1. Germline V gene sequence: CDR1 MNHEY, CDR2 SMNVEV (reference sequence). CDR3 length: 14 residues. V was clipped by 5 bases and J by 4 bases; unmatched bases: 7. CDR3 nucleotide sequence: TGTGCCAGCAGTCCCTACAGGGGAGGCTATGGCTACACCTTC. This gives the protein CASSPYRGGYGYTF.

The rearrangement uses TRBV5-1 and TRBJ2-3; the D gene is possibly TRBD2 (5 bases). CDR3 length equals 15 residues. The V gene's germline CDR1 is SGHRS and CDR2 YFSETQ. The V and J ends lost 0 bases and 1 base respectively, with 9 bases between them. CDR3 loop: CASSLAGIGTDTQYF. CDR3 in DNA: TGCGCCAGCAGCTTGGCCGGGATCGGCACAGATACGCAGTATTTT. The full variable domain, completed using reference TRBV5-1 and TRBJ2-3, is KAGVTQTPRYLIKTRGQQVTLSCSPISGHRSVSWYQQTPGQGLQFLFEYFSETQRNKGNFPGRFSGRQFSNSRSEMNVSTLELGDSALYLCASSLAGIGTDTQYFGPGTRLTVL.

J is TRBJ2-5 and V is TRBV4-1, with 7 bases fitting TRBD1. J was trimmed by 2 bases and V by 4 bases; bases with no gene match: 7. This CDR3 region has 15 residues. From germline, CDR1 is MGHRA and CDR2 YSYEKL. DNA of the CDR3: TGCGCCAGCAGCCGAGACAGGGCATATCAAGAGACCCAGTACTTC. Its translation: CASSRDRAYQETQYF.

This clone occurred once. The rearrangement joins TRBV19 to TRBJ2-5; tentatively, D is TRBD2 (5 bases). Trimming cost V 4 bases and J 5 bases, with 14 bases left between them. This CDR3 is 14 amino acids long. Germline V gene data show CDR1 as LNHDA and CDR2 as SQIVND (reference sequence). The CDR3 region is CASSRSGGGETQYF. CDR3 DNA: TGTGCCAGTAGTAGGTCCGGTGGAGGCGAGACCCAGTACTTC.

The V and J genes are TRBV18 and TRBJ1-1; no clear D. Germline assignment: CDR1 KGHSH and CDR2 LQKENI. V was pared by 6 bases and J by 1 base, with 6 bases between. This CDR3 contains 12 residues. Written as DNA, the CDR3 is TGTGCCAGCTCCGGAGAGAACACTGAAGCTTTCTTT. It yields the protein CASSGENTEAFF. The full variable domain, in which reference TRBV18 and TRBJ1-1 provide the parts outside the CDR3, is NAGVMQNPRHLVRRRGQEARLRCSPMKGHSHVYWYRQLPEEGLKFMVYLQKENIIDESGMPKERFSAEFPKEGPSILRIQQVVRGDSAAYFCASSGENTEAFFGQGTRLTVV.

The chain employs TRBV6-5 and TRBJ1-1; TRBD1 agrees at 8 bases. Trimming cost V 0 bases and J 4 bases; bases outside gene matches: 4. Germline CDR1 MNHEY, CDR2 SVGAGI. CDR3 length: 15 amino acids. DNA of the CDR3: TGTGCCAGCAGTTACTCGGACAGGGCGAGCACTGAAGCTTTCTTT. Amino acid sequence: CASSYSDRASTEAFF.